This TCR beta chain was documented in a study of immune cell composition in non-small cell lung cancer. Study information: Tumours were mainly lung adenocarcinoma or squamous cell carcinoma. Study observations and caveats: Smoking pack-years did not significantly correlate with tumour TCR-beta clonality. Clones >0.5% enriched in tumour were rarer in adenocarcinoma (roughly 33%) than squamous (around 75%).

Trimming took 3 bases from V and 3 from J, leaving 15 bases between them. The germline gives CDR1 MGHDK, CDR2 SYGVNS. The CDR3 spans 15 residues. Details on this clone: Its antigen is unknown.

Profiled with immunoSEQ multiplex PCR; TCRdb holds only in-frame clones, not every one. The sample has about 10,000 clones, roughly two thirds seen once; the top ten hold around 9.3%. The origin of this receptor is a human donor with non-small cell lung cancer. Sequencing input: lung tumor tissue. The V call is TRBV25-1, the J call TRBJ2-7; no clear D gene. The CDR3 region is CASSDPAGQLYEQYF. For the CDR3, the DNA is TGTGCCAGCAGTGATCCCGCAGGTCAGCTCTACGAGCAGTACTTC.